Below are 7 T cell receptor beta chains sequenced from a single sample in a study of CD8+CD57+ T cells in acquired aplastic anemia (dated by TCRdb to about 2018). The patients picked for sequencing were ones in whom flow cytometry had shown an expansion of CD8+CD57+ cells. TCRdb lists the instrument as Illumina HiSeq 2000. Genomic DNA was used as template for profiling of TCR beta VDJ combinations and CDR3 sequences. The public reads were quality trimmed at Q25 with fastp and then assembled into clones with MiXCR by TCRdb, keeping productive beta chains. When rows share a CDR3 protein, they turn into one entry using the most common DNA and genes. Here the sample has 75,000 to 80,000 distinct CDR3 sequences; 70% occur a single time. The ten largest clonotypes hold 70% to 90% of the sample. The sequencing sample was made of sorted CD4+, CD8+, or CD8+CD57+ T cells (not recorded which) from PBMCs. Receptor source: a human donor with aplastic anemia.

This chain joins TRBV12-3 or TRBV12-4 and TRBJ2-1; 10 nucleotides agree with TRBD2. Trimming cost V 7 bases and J 8 bases; bases outside gene matches: 2. The CDR3 has 12 residues. In DNA, the CDR3 is TGTGCCAGCACTAGCGGGGGTGATGAGCAGTTCTTC. Translating gives CASTSGGDEQFF.

The CDR3 DNA reads as TGCGCCAGCCGCCTGAGGGGCCCAGGGAATGAGCAGTTCTTC. This codes for CASRLRGPGNEQFF. The chain employs TRBV4-3 and TRBJ2-1; D may match TRBD1 or TRBD2 (5 bases each). The CDR3 has 14 amino acids. V lost 8 bases, J lost 7 bases, and 18 bases lay in between. Germline V lookup: CDR1 LGHNA, CDR2 YSLEER.

The J gene is TRBJ1-1, the V gene TRBV5-1, with D perhaps matching TRBD1 (6 bases). The CDR3 contains 14 residues. Trimming took 0 bases from V and 3 from J, leaving 9 bases between them. CDR1 SGHRS and CDR2 YFSETQ come from the germline V gene. CDR3 sequence reads: CASSLGGGYTEAFF. The CDR3 DNA is TGCGCCAGCAGCTTGGGTGGGGGCTACACTGAAGCTTTCTTT.

The V call is TRBV2, the J call TRBJ1-2; D is uncertain. Germline CDR1 and CDR2: SNHLY and FYNNEI. This CDR3 region has 10 residues. V gave up 10 bases and J gave up 6 bases, with 9 bases separating them. The CDR3 region is CAIPYDGYTF. CDR3 DNA: TGTGCCATCCCCTACGATGGCTACACCTTC.

As regards this clonotype: Compared with germline, one end of the junction differs, possibly owing to a read error. The chain joins TRBV7-7 to TRBJ2-7, with TRBD2 identical over 8 bases. Germline V gives CDR1 SSHAT, CDR2 FNYEAQ (reference sequence). The CDR3 consists of 14 residues. CDR3 residues: CASSPSGSSYEQYF. The CDR3, as DNA: TGTGCTAGCAGCCCGAGCGGGAGCTCCTACGAGCAGTACTTC.

The chain links TRBV19 to TRBJ1-1; 8 nucleotides agree with TRBD1. The CDR3 is 14 amino acids. The V segment lost 5 bases and the J segment 5 bases; nucleotides outside the gene matches: 7. Germline CDR1 is LNHDA and CDR2 is SQIVND (reference sequence). CDR3 nucleotide sequence: TGTGCCAGTAGTCCGGGACAGGTAGTTACTGAAGCTTTCTTT. It yields the protein CASSPGQVVTEAFF. The complete variable domain, with remaining parts taken from reference TRBV19 and TRBJ1-1, reads DGGITQSPKYLFRKEGQNVTLSCEQNLNHDAMYWYRQDPGQGLRLIYYSQIVNDFQKGDIAEGYSVSREKKESFPLTVTSAQKNPTAFYLCASSPGQVVTEAFFGQGTRLTVV.

The rearrangement links TRBV20-1 to TRBJ2-5; 7 bases match TRBD2. CDR1 and CDR2 from the germline V gene are DFQATT and SNEGSKA (reference sequence). This CDR3 has 12 residues. Trimming cost V 5 bases and J 5 bases; bases outside gene matches: 5. The CDR3 DNA reads TGCAGTGCTGAAACTAGCGAGGAGACCCAGTACTTC. Protein sequence: CSAETSEETQYF.